These 30 T cell receptor beta chains came from one sample sequenced in a study of T-cell memory formation after mild COVID-19. TCRdb re-derived calls from the 5' RACE reads in MiXCR, one entry per CDR3 protein. The repertoire has around 300,000 distinct CDR3 sequences, 8.2% of them found once; the top ten carry approximately 23%. Input material: PBMCs or a T cell subset sorted from them (not recorded which). These receptors were taken from a man between 18 and 29 years old who had mild COVID-19 (a few samples of this study predate the infection). Cell type and time point are not known.

There are a few counts of this clonotype. The chain has TRBV20-1 and TRBJ1-5; tentative D call: TRBD1 (5 bases). CDR3 size: 15 residues. Germline V CDR1 and CDR2: DFQATT, SNEGSKA (reference sequence). V lost 2 bases and J 6 bases, leaving 17 bases between the germline ends. In DNA, the CDR3 is TGCAGTGCTAGAAATTTAGGGACCCGAGGTCAGCCCCAGCATTTT. The encoded protein is CSARNLGTRGQPQHF.

This sequence joins TRBV20-1 and TRBJ1-2; possible D gene TRBD1, 5 bases. The CDR3 has 12 residues. The V end lost 5 bases, the J end lost 5 bases, and 12 bases lay between the germline ends. Germline CDR1 DFQATT, CDR2 SNEGSKA (reference sequence). CDR3 amino acids: CSAGDQPYGYTF. The CDR3 DNA reads TGCAGTGCTGGGGACCAACCTTATGGCTACACCTTC.

V usage is TRBV5-1 and J usage is TRBJ2-1; 8 bases line up with TRBD2. The CDR3 totals 15 residues. Per germline, CDR1 SGHRS and CDR2 YFSETQ. J was trimmed by 5 bases and V by 2 bases; bases with no gene match: 6. As DNA, the CDR3 is TGCGCCAGCAGCTTTCGGGGGGGCCTCGACAATGAGCAGTTCTTC. Protein sequence: CASSFRGGLDNEQFF.

V is TRBV11-2 and J is TRBJ2-2; D is uncertain. The CDR3 spans 13 residues. Trimming shortened V by 0 bases and J by 7 bases, and 6 bases separated the two germline ends. From germline, CDR1 is SGHAT and CDR2 FQNNGV. The CDR3, as DNA: TGTGCCAGCAGCTTAGAGGGTGACGGGGAGCTGTTTTTT. The encoded protein is CASSLEGDGELFF.

The sample holds many counts of this clonotype. The rearrangement joins TRBV6-2 or TRBV6-3 to TRBJ2-2; D could derive from TRBD1 or TRBD2 (5 bases each). Looked up from germline, CDR1 is MNHEY and CDR2 is SVGEGT. The CDR3 has 14 amino acids. The V gene lost 6 bases and the J gene lost 4 bases, with 12 bases spanning the gap. The CDR3 here is CASSPGTSTGELFF. CDR3 nucleotide sequence: TGTGCCAGCAGCCCCGGGACCAGCACCGGGGAGCTGTTTTTT.

J is TRBJ2-3 and V is TRBV28, with 12 bases aligning to TRBD2. CDR1 and CDR2 (germline): MDHEN, SYDVKM. This CDR3 comprises 16 residues. The V segment lost 4 bases and the J segment 2 bases; nucleotides outside the gene matches: 4. In nucleotides, the CDR3 is TGTGCCAGCAGTTCCGGACTAGCGGGGTTCACAGATACGCAGTATTTT. Its protein is CASSSGLAGFTDTQYF.

This clonotype was seen only a few times. Possible read error: a much larger clone is one base away. The chain uses TRBV27 and TRBJ2-2; D is unresolved. Per the germline V gene, CDR1 is MNHEY and CDR2 is SMNVEV (reference sequence). The CDR3 is 13 amino acids. Trimming cost V 6 bases and J 1 base, with 6 bases left between them. CDR3 sequence: CASRNRNTGELFF. CDR3 DNA sequence: TGTGCCAGCAGGAACAGGAACACCGGGGAGCTGTTTTTT.

The chain is built from TRBV11-3 and TRBJ2-1; TRBD1 aligns across 8 bases. The CDR3 has 13 residues. Germline V lookup: CDR1 SGHNT, CDR2 YENEEA. Unmatched junction bases numbered 4, after V lost 5 bases and J lost 7 bases. The CDR3 region is CASSRQGWNEQFF. CDR3 nucleotide sequence: TGTGCCAGCAGCCGACAGGGGTGGAATGAGCAGTTCTTC.

The V and J genes are TRBV2 and TRBJ2-7, with D perhaps matching TRBD1 (6 bases). The CDR3 is made up of 13 amino acids. Germline V CDR1 and CDR2: SNHLY, FYNNEI. Trimming removed 6 bases at V and 3 bases at J, with 12 bases between. The CDR3 loop reads CASRPPGHYEQYV. CDR3 bases: TGTGCCAGCAGACCCCCGGGACACTACGAGCAGTACGTC.

This clonotype was detected a few times. The chain combines TRBV6-1 with TRBJ2-3, with a weak D call TRBD2 (6 bases). Trimming cost V 7 bases and J 7 bases, with 9 bases left between them. Germline values: CDR1 MNHNS, CDR2 SASEGT. The length of the CDR3 is 11 residues. CDR3 nucleotides: TGTGCCAGCAATCGGGACTATACGCAGTATTTT. Protein sequence: CASNRDYTQYF.

As DNA, the CDR3 is TGTGCCAGCAGCACAGACGGGGACAGTACAGATACGCAGTATTTT. This encodes CASSTDGDSTDTQYF. The chain combines TRBV9 with TRBJ2-3, with 7 positions matching TRBD1. The V and J ends lost 4 bases and 3 bases, in that order; junction bases with no gene match: 8. Germline CDR1 and CDR2: SGDLS and YYNGEE. CDR3 size: 15 residues. The entire variable domain, with the rest obtained from reference TRBV9 and TRBJ2-3, is as follows: DSGVTQTPKHLITATGQRVTLRCSPRSGDLSVYWYQQSLDQGLQFLIQYYNGEERAKGNILERFSAQQFPDLHSELNLSSLELGDSALYFCASSTDGDSTDTQYFGPGTRLTVL.

The genes are TRBV5-4 and TRBJ2-7; D perhaps matches TRBD1 (6 bases). This CDR3 spans 13 amino acids. Germline V gene data show CDR1 as SGHNT and CDR2 as YYREEE (reference sequence). Trimming took 6 bases from V and 2 from J, leaving 12 bases between them. CDR3 sequence reads: CASMRQDTYEQYF. The CDR3 DNA follows: TGTGCCAGCATGAGACAGGATACCTACGAGCAGTACTTC.

This clonotype was observed a handful of times. The J gene is TRBJ1-1, the V gene TRBV7-8; 8 bases match TRBD1. The length of the CDR3 is 15 residues. Per germline, CDR1 SGHVS and CDR2 FQNEAQ. V was clipped by 4 bases and J by 0 bases; unmatched bases: 4. The CDR3: CASSSMGQVNTEAFF. CDR3 nucleotides: TGTGCCAGCAGCTCCATGGGACAGGTGAACACTGAAGCTTTCTTT. Based on the CDR3 plus reference TRBV7-8 and TRBJ1-1, the full variable domain is GAGVSQSPRYKVAKRGQDVALRCDPISGHVSLFWYQQALGQGPEFLTYFQNEAQLDKSGLPSDRFFAERPEGSVSTLKIQRTQQEDSAVYLCASSSMGQVNTEAFFGQGTRLTVV.

This clonotype was detected a few times. The V gene is TRBV12-3 or TRBV12-4, the J gene TRBJ2-1; D could derive from TRBD1 or TRBD2 (5 bases each). The CDR3 length is 11 residues. The V end was cut by 6 bases, the J end by 10 bases, with 10 bases between. The DNA for the CDR3 is TGTGCCAGCAGGGGGGACGGGGAGCAGTTCTTC. Amino acid sequence: CASRGDGEQFF.

This clonotype was observed a few times. The chain couples TRBV5-6 to TRBJ2-4; D possibly matches TRBD1 or TRBD2 (6 bases each). Germline assignment: CDR1 SGHDT and CDR2 YYEEEE. The CDR3 is made up of 14 amino acids. The V end lost 9 bases, the J end lost 8 bases, and 21 bases lay between the germline ends. The CDR3 sequence: CATNSRGADDIQYF. CDR3 DNA: TGTGCCACCAACTCTAGGGGGGCTGATGACATTCAGTACTTC.

This clonotype appeared a few times. The chain has TRBV7-8 and TRBJ1-4; TRBD1 matches 7 bases. CDR1 and CDR2 (germline): SGHVS, FQNEAQ. The V and J ends lost 5 bases and 1 base, in that order; junction bases with no gene match: 4. CDR3 length: 15 residues. CDR3 DNA: TGTGCCAGCAGCGATAGACAGGGAACTAATGAAAAACTGTTTTTT. It specifies CASSDRQGTNEKLFF.

This clonotype was recorded at least ten times. The rearrangement uses TRBV5-1 and TRBJ2-2; a possible D gene is TRBD1 (6 bases). The CDR3 consists of 16 residues. V lost 4 bases and J 3 bases, leaving 16 bases between the germline ends. The germline V gene encodes CDR1 SGHRS and CDR2 YFSETQ. Here the CDR3 DNA reads TGCGCCAGCAGCCCCCGTAGACAGGAGGACACCGGGGAGCTGTTTTTT. Translating it yields CASSPRRQEDTGELFF.

This clonotype was seen a handful of times. The chain uses TRBV7-2 and TRBJ2-2, with D perhaps TRBD2 (6 bases). Between the trimmed V and J ends, which lost 7 bases and 3 bases, there was a span of 12 bases. Germline V CDR1 and CDR2: SGHTA, FQGNSA. CDR3 size: 14 residues. The CDR3 DNA reads TGTGCCAGCACCCCATCGGGGGACACCGGGGAGCTGTTTTTT. Residues: CASTPSGDTGELFF.

This clonotype was seen only a few times. V is TRBV20-1 and J is TRBJ2-7, with 7 bases matching TRBD1. The V segment lost 0 bases and the J segment 3 bases; nucleotides outside the gene matches: 11. The germline V gene has CDR1 DFQATT and CDR2 SNEGSKA (reference sequence). The CDR3 extends over 16 amino acids. This CDR3 is CSARDIVWDSHYEQYV. The CDR3 coding sequence is TGCAGTGCTAGAGATATTGTTTGGGACAGTCACTACGAGCAGTACGTC.

This clonotype was seen repeatedly, ten times or more. V is TRBV5-6 and J is TRBJ2-4, with a possible D match to TRBD2 (6 bases). V was cut by 4 bases and J by 6 bases, with 14 bases left in between. The germline V gene has CDR1 SGHDT and CDR2 YYEEEE. This CDR3 contains 14 residues. The CDR3 sequence: CASSPWGVTNIQYF. CDR3 DNA: TGTGCCAGCAGCCCATGGGGGGTTACAAACATTCAGTACTTC.

The rearrangement uses TRBV7-2 and TRBJ2-1; perhaps TRBD2 as D (6 bases). This CDR3 is 14 amino acids long. The ends were cut back, 6 bases at V and 7 bases at J, with 16 bases in the middle. CDR1 is SGHTA and CDR2 is FQGNSA in the germline V gene. CDR3 in DNA: TGTGCCAGCAGTTTAACCGGGGGAGCGAATGAGCAGTTCTTC. Amino acid sequence: CASSLTGGANEQFF. Complete variable domain (other parts from reference TRBV7-2 and TRBJ2-1): GAGVSQSPSNKVTEKGKDVELRCDPISGHTALYWYRQSLGQGLEFLIYFQGNSAPDKSGLPSDRFSAERTGGSVSTLTIQRTQQEDSAVYLCASSLTGGANEQFFGPGTRLTVL.

The gene calls are TRBV6-1 and TRBJ2-4; 7 bases align to TRBD2. In germline, CDR1 is MNHNS, CDR2 SASEGT. The CDR3 spans 14 residues. The junction had 5 bases not matched to a gene; V was cut back by 2 bases and J by 7 bases. CDR3 in amino acids: CASSEPNGGNIQYF. The CDR3 DNA is TGTGCCAGCAGTGAACCTAACGGGGGGAACATTCAGTACTTC.

The chain links TRBV12-3 or TRBV12-4 to TRBJ1-1, with D possibly TRBD1 on 5 matching bases. CDR3 size: 15 residues. V lost 4 bases, J lost 1 base, and 13 bases lay in between. CDR3 region: CASSSPIDRNTEAFF. CDR3 coding DNA: TGTGCCAGCAGTTCCCCCATAGACAGGAACACTGAAGCTTTCTTT.

The sample holds many counts of this clonotype. The V gene is TRBV12-3 or TRBV12-4, the J gene TRBJ1-2; TRBD1 matches at 7 bases. Losses at the gene ends were 7 bases for V and 9 bases for J; bases not matched to a gene: 17. This CDR3 spans 15 amino acids. The CDR3 nucleotides read TGTGCCAGCAAACTCTTGACAGGGCTTGGGAGTCGCTACACCTTC. This sequence encodes CASKLLTGLGSRYTF.

This clonotype appeared a few times. J is TRBJ2-5 and V is TRBV10-2, with a tentative D call TRBD1 (5 bases). Germline V gene lookup returns CDR1 WSHSY and CDR2 SAAADI. There are 15 residues in the CDR3. Trimming removed 2 bases from V and 1 base from J, with 11 bases in between. The CDR3 reads CASSEKGRAQETQYF. DNA for the CDR3: TGCGCCAGCAGTGAGAAGGGCAGGGCCCAAGAGACCCAGTACTTC.

J is TRBJ2-5 and V is TRBV5-4; D may match TRBD1 or TRBD2 (5 bases each). The CDR3 length is 14 residues. In germline, CDR1 is SGHNT, CDR2 YYREEE (reference sequence). V lost 6 bases to trimming and J lost 3 bases, with 15 bases between them. Here the CDR3 DNA reads TGTGCCAGCACCGCCATTTTGGGGGAAGAGACCCAGTACTTC. It specifies CASTAILGEETQYF.

This clonotype has ten or more counts. The CDR3 sequence is CASSPGQGVNTEAFF. The CDR3 DNA reads TGTGCCAGCAGCCCGGGACAGGGAGTCAACACTGAAGCTTTCTTT. V gene TRBV5-4 combines with J gene TRBJ1-1, with 9 bases fitting TRBD1. V dropped 4 bases and J dropped 2; count of bases not matched to a gene: 6. Germline V gene sequence: CDR1 SGHNT, CDR2 YYREEE (reference sequence). There are 15 residues in the CDR3.

This clonotype was seen at least ten times. This rearrangement joins TRBV9 to TRBJ2-1, with D perhaps TRBD2 (6 bases). Trimming took off 2 bases at V and 0 bases at J, with 6 bases between the two ends. CDR1 and CDR2 from the germline V gene are SGDLS and YYNGEE. CDR3 size: 14 residues. The CDR3 loop reads CASSVGGSYNEQFF. CDR3 nucleotides: TGTGCCAGCAGCGTGGGGGGCTCCTACAATGAGCAGTTCTTC.

This clonotype was seen a handful of times. The rearrangement links TRBV6-1 to TRBJ1-2, with 10 bases matching TRBD1. CDR3 length equals 15 residues. Germline V gene lookup returns CDR1 MNHNS and CDR2 SASEGT. Trimming cost V 4 bases and J 3 bases; bases outside gene matches: 5. The CDR3 loop is CASSAPGQGHYGYTF. The CDR3 bases are TGTGCCAGCAGTGCCCCGGGACAGGGGCACTATGGCTACACCTTC.

In its sample, this clonotype was seen a few times. The chain uses TRBV10-3 and TRBJ1-1, with 7 bases matching TRBD1. V shed 11 bases, J shed 4 bases, and the junction held 13 bases outside the gene matches. The CDR3 consists of 14 residues. Germline V gene data show CDR1 as ENHRY and CDR2 as SYGVKD. This chain's CDR3 is CAARQGPASTEAFF. In nucleotides, the CDR3 is TGTGCCGCCCGACAGGGACCGGCGAGCACTGAAGCTTTCTTT.